The 21 T cell receptor beta chains in this list originate from one sample, sequenced in a study of T-cell reconstitution after alpha-beta-depleted transplantation in children. Unique molecular identifiers were incorporated when the TCRbeta library was constructed. TCRdb analysed the PCR reads with MiXCR anew, one entry per CDR3 protein. The sample holds 500,000 to 650,000 distinct CDR3 sequences, more than 9.5% seen once. Sequencing was performed on PBMCs, mostly from graft donor cells, taken 180 days after TCRalphabeta/CD19-depleted stem cell transplant. The source of these receptors is a female patient younger than 10 who had a stem cell transplant for aplastic anemia, so the T cells may come from the graft donor.

The chain couples TRBV27 to TRBJ2-3, with 8 bases that match TRBD2. Looked up from germline, CDR1 is MNHEY and CDR2 is SMNVEV (reference sequence). The CDR3 covers 15 residues. Unmatched junction bases numbered 4, after V lost 0 bases and J lost 5 bases. The CDR3 coding sequence is TGTGCCAGCAGTTTATCAAGGCTAGCGGGAGATACGCAGTATTTT. The encoded protein is CASSLSRLAGDTQYF.

The chain links TRBV5-1 to TRBJ1-2; unclear D gene. Trimming cost V 4 bases and J 6 bases, with 16 bases left between them. This CDR3 has 14 residues. Germline V gene lookup returns CDR1 SGHRS and CDR2 YFSETQ. The CDR3 spells CASSQLAPGHGYTF. The CDR3 bases are TGCGCCAGCAGCCAACTCGCGCCAGGCCATGGCTACACCTTC.

This chain joins TRBV6-4 and TRBJ2-3; D might be TRBD1 (5 bases). Germline loops: CDR1 MRHNA, CDR2 SNTAGT. The CDR3 extends over 14 amino acids. V was cut by 3 bases and J by 0 bases, with 7 bases left in between. CDR3 bases: TGTGCCAGCAGTGAGGGGCAGAGCACAGATACGCAGTATTTT. This codes for CASSEGQSTDTQYF.

This clonotype was observed a few times. This chain links TRBV14 with TRBJ1-6; D possibly corresponds to TRBD1 (5 bases). V shed 4 bases and J shed 0 bases, with 13 bases lying between them. The CDR3 runs 17 residues. The germline V gene encodes CDR1 SGHDN and CDR2 FVKESK. CDR3: CASSLGRRSSYNSPLHF. DNA of the CDR3: TGTGCCAGCAGCCTGGGACGCCGGAGCTCCTATAATTCACCCCTCCACTTT.

This clonotype showed up many times. The V and J genes are TRBV6-1 and TRBJ2-2, with a weak D call TRBD2 (6 bases). The length of the CDR3 is 15 residues. Trimming left V 6 bases short and J 0 bases short, with 11 bases between. Germline V gene lookup returns CDR1 MNHNS and CDR2 SASEGT. This CDR3 reads CASRHSGSNTGELFF. CDR3 sequence (DNA): TGTGCCAGCAGGCATAGCGGTTCGAACACCGGGGAGCTGTTTTTT.

This clonotype turned up a few times. The chain joins TRBV24-1 to TRBJ1-2; the D gene is possibly TRBD1 (5 bases). V was cut by 3 bases and J by 8 bases, with 9 bases left in between. Germline-derived CDR1 and CDR2 are KGHDR and SFDVKD. This CDR3 comprises 12 residues. For the CDR3, the DNA is TGTGCCACCAGTGATAGGAGGGGCGGCTACACCTTC. As protein: CATSDRRGGYTF.

The rearrangement joins TRBV5-1 to TRBJ1-1, with 8 nucleotides matching TRBD1. Unmatched junction bases numbered 7, after V lost 5 bases and J lost 1 base. The germline V gene encodes CDR1 SGHRS and CDR2 YFSETQ. This CDR3 is built from 15 residues. This CDR3 is CASRSPGTGNTEAFF. The CDR3 DNA reads as TGCGCCAGCAGAAGTCCCGGGACAGGGAACACTGAAGCTTTCTTT. The variable domain in full, completed from reference TRBV5-1 and TRBJ1-1, reads KAGVTQTPRYLIKTRGQQVTLSCSPISGHRSVSWYQQTPGQGLQFLFEYFSETQRNKGNFPGRFSGRQFSNSRSEMNVSTLELGDSALYLCASRSPGTGNTEAFFGQGTRLTVV.

The table lists this clonotype with many counts. The V and J genes are TRBV7-2 and TRBJ2-3; a weak D match, TRBD2 (5 bases). This CDR3 comprises 15 residues. Germline assignment: CDR1 SGHTA and CDR2 FQGNSA. Trimming pared 2 bases from V and 0 bases from J, leaving 9 bases between. The CDR3 region has the DNA TGTGCCAGCAGCTTAACGGGAACGAGCACAGATACGCAGTATTTT. It encodes CASSLTGTSTDTQYF.

The chain uses TRBV12-3 or TRBV12-4 and TRBJ2-3, with a tentative D call TRBD2 (6 bases). This CDR3 region has 19 residues. Trimming removed 6 bases at V and 2 bases at J, with 27 bases between. The DNA for the CDR3 is TGTGCCAGCAGGCCCAGGGCATACGGGGACTTTCCATACACAGATACGCAGTATTTT. Translation: CASRPRAYGDFPYTDTQYF.

This clonotype was detected only a few times. The V and J genes are TRBV10-3 and TRBJ2-1; 11 bases align to TRBD2. This CDR3 spans 18 amino acids. V dropped 0 bases and J dropped 4; count of bases not matched to a gene: 8. Germline CDR1 ENHRY, CDR2 SYGVKD. CDR3 region: CAISESIWASGRYNEQFF. The CDR3 DNA reads TGTGCCATCAGTGAGTCGATTTGGGCTAGCGGGAGGTACAATGAGCAGTTCTTC.

This clonotype was counted ten times or more. V gene TRBV3-1 combines with J gene TRBJ1-3; D ambiguous. The CDR3 is 14 amino acids. V was cut by 1 base and J by 3 bases, with 7 bases left in between. Germline CDR1 is LGHDT and CDR2 is YNNKEL (reference sequence). CDR3 region: CASSQAVHGNTIYF. Written as DNA, the CDR3 is TGTGCCAGCAGCCAAGCGGTCCATGGAAACACCATATATTTT.

This clonotype appeared a few times. The chain has TRBV2 and TRBJ2-1; D is ambiguous. The V end lost 7 bases, the J end lost 8 bases, and 15 bases lay between the germline ends. The CDR3 spans 13 residues. Germline V gene sequence: CDR1 SNHLY, CDR2 FYNNEI. Written as DNA, the CDR3 is TGTGCCAGCATAGTATTTCCCGGCCATGAGCAGTTCTTC. This encodes CASIVFPGHEQFF.

V usage is TRBV7-2 and J usage is TRBJ1-4; D call uncertain. V lost 5 bases to trimming and J lost 4 bases, with 14 bases between them. CDR3 length: 15 amino acids. CDR1 is SGHTA and CDR2 is FQGNSA in the germline V gene. The CDR3 bases are TGTGCCAGCAGCCCCTCGGGAGGTAGTAATGAAAAACTGTTTTTT. It encodes CASSPSGGSNEKLFF. Filled out from reference TRBV7-2 and TRBJ1-4, the complete variable domain reads GAGVSQSPSNKVTEKGKDVELRCDPISGHTALYWYRQSLGQGLEFLIYFQGNSAPDKSGLPSDRFSAERTGGSVSTLTIQRTQQEDSAVYLCASSPSGGSNEKLFFGSGTQLSVL.

This clonotype turned up a few times. The chain uses TRBV6-5 and TRBJ1-3; no clear D. The CDR3 sequence is 14 residues long. V was cut by 2 bases and J by 2 bases, with 7 bases left in between. Germline CDR1 MNHEY, CDR2 SVGAGI. Written as DNA, the CDR3 is TGTGCCAGCAGTTACATGGGGACTGGAAACACCATATATTTT. Protein product: CASSYMGTGNTIYF.

The chain links TRBV18 to TRBJ1-2, with 7 bases aligning to TRBD1. After removal of 3 bases from V and 6 bases from J, the junction contained 4 bases not matched to a gene. Germline V gives CDR1 KGHSH, CDR2 LQKENI. The CDR3 consists of 13 residues. The CDR3 reads CASSPGQNNGYTF. The CDR3 coding sequence is TGTGCCAGCTCACCGGGACAGAACAATGGCTACACCTTC. The full variable domain, completed using reference TRBV18 and TRBJ1-2, is NAGVMQNPRHLVRRRGQEARLRCSPMKGHSHVYWYRQLPEEGLKFMVYLQKENIIDESGMPKERFSAEFPKEGPSILRIQQVVRGDSAAYFCASSPGQNNGYTFGSGTRLTVV.

The chain links TRBV29-1 to TRBJ2-1, with 7 bases matching TRBD2. CDR1 is SQVTM and CDR2 is ANQGSEA in the germline V gene. V was clipped by 7 bases and J by 9 bases; unmatched bases: 9. This CDR3 is built from 12 residues. The CDR3 here is CSGGRVLGEQFF. The DNA for the CDR3 is TGCAGCGGTGGGAGGGTCCTCGGTGAGCAGTTCTTC.

The V gene is TRBV6-2 or TRBV6-3, the J gene TRBJ1-2; D is possibly TRBD1 (5 bases). V lost 5 bases to trimming and J lost 7 bases, with 14 bases between them. The CDR3 contains 13 residues. The germline V gene has CDR1 MNHEY and CDR2 SVGEGT. CDR3 DNA: TGTGCCAGCAGTACCCAGGGAGATGGTGGCTACACCTTC. It specifies CASSTQGDGGYTF.

This clonotype was observed a handful of times. The rearrangement joins TRBV5-5 to TRBJ1-1, with D perhaps TRBD1 (6 bases). Trimming shortened V by 0 bases and J by 6 bases, and 12 bases separated the two germline ends. CDR3 length: 14 amino acids. CDR1 is SGHKS and CDR2 is YYEKEE in the germline V gene (reference sequence). CDR3: CASSLEQGRAEAFF. The CDR3 nucleotides are TGTGCCAGCAGCTTGGAACAGGGAAGGGCTGAAGCTTTCTTT.

The gene calls are TRBV10-1 and TRBJ2-1; D may be TRBD2 (5 bases). The germline V gene has CDR1 WNHNN and CDR2 SYGVQD (reference sequence). Trimming left V 5 bases short and J 8 bases short, with 16 bases between. This CDR3 is 14 amino acids long. In DNA form, the CDR3 reads TGCGCCAGCAGTAGTGAGGGAGAGATTGATGAGCAGTTCTTC. Protein product: CASSSEGEIDEQFF.

This clonotype turned up a few times. This chain uses TRBV6-1 with TRBJ1-1, with 7 bases identical to TRBD1. The CDR3 covers 15 residues. CDR1 and CDR2 from the germline V gene are MNHNS and SASEGT. The V and J ends lost 6 bases and 2 bases, in that order; junction bases with no gene match: 9. For the CDR3, the DNA is TGTGCCAGCAGCCCGGGGGACAGTAAAAACACTGAAGCTTTCTTT. It translates to CASSPGDSKNTEAFF.

In this sample, this clonotype turned up many times. The CDR3 here is CASSGTSGRHSYNEQFF. Here the CDR3 DNA reads TGTGCCAGCAGCGGGACTAGCGGGAGACACTCCTACAATGAGCAGTTCTTC. The gene calls are TRBV6-1 and TRBJ2-1, with TRBD2 matching 14 bases. This CDR3 spans 17 amino acids. Germline CDR1 is MNHNS and CDR2 is SASEGT. The V and J ends lost 6 bases and 0 bases, in that order; junction bases with no gene match: 4.